This T cell receptor (beta chain) stems from a study of T cell changes during pregnancy in multiple sclerosis. This table comes from immunoSEQ multiplex PCR, and its TCRdb copy is limited to in-frame clones, with some not included. The sample carries approximately 12,000 clones, 85% to 95% recorded once. V shed 4 bases and J 2 bases; nucleotides not matched to a gene: 5. This CDR3 contains 14 residues. Germline CDR1 is SGHRS and CDR2 is YFSETQ. This sequence originates from a female donor with multiple sclerosis, enrolled in a pregnancy study. The chain employs TRBV5-1 and TRBJ2-7; 8 positions match TRBD2. The material was CD4+ T cells from peripheral blood mononuclear cells, obtained before pregnancy. Here the CDR3 DNA reads TGCGCCAGCAGCGTCGGCGGGGGGCCCTACGAGCAGTACTTC. Protein sequence: CASSVGGGPYEQYF.